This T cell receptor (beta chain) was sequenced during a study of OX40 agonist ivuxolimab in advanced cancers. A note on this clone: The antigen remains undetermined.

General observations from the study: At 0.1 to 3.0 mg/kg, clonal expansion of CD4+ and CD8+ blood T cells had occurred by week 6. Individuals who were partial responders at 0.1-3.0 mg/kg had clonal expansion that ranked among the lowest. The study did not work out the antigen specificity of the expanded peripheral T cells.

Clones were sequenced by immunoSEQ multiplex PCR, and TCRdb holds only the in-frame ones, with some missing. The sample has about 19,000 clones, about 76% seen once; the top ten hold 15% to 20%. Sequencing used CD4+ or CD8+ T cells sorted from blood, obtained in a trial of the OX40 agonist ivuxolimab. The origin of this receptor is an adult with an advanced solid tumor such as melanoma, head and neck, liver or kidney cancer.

The CDR3 DNA reads as TGTGCCAGCAGCCTCTCCGCCCTAGCGGAGCACACCGGGGAGCTGTTTTTT. Encoded protein: CASSLSALAEHTGELFF. The chain is built from TRBV9 and TRBJ2-2, with TRBD2 matching over 7 bases. The length of the CDR3 is 17 residues. V lost 4 bases, J lost 3 bases, and 12 bases stayed unmatched. From germline, CDR1 is SGDLS and CDR2 YYNGEE. Complete variable domain (other parts from reference TRBV9 and TRBJ2-2): DSGVTQTPKHLITATGQRVTLRCSPRSGDLSVYWYQQSLDQGLQFLIQYYNGEERAKGNILERFSAQQFPDLHSELNLSSLELGDSALYFCASSLSALAEHTGELFFGEGSRLTVL.